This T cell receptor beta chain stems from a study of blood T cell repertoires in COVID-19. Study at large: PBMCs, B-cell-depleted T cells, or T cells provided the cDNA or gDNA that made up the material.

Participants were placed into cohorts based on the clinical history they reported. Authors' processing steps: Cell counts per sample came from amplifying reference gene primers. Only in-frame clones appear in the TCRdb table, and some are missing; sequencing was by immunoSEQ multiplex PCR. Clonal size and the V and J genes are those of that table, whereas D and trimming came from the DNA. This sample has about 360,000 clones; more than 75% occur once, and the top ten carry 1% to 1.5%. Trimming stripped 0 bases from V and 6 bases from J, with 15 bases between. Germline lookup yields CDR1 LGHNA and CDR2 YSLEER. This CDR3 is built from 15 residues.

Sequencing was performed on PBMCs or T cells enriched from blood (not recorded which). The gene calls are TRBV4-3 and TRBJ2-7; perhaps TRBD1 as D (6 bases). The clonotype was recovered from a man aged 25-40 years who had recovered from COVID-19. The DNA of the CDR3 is TGCGCCAGCAGCCAAGACAAGACTACAGGGCGCGAGCAGTACTTC. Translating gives CASSQDKTTGREQYF.